The T cell receptor (beta chain) described here comes from a study of OX40 agonist ivuxolimab in advanced cancers. Study details: There were three patients with partial responses, one having hepatocellular carcinoma and two cutaneous melanoma.

Study-level points and caveats: CD8+ T cells averaged more expanded clones than CD4+. By week 6 at 0.1 to 3.0 mg/kg, blood CD4+ and CD8+ T cells had expanded clonally.

With respect to this clone: Antigen unknown.

Clones were sequenced by immunoSEQ multiplex PCR, and TCRdb holds only the in-frame ones, with some missing. The top ten hold under 10% of the sample, which has 30,000 to 40,000 clones, 80% seen once. Germline lookup yields CDR1 MNHEY and CDR2 SVGAGI. With V trimmed by 4 bases and J by 9 bases, 6 bases remained unmatched. This CDR3 contains 13 residues. V and J are TRBV6-5 and TRBJ2-1, with 7 bases fitting TRBD2. The TCR sequence derives from an adult with an advanced solid tumor such as melanoma, head and neck, liver or kidney cancer. Sample: CD4+ or CD8+ T cells sorted from blood, taken in a trial of the OX40 agonist ivuxolimab. The CDR3 sequence: CASSSGGRSEQFF. In DNA, the CDR3 is TGTGCCAGCAGTTCGGGCGGGAGAAGTGAGCAGTTCTTC.